The next 20 T cell receptor beta chains were all read from a single sample in a study of beta chain features in type 1 diabetes. Their target antigens are unknown. Study observations and caveats: Type 1 diabetes patients had TCRB CDR3s that were shorter (moderately but significantly so) in all four CD4+ subsets.

The sequenced template was cDNA made from the entire isolated RNA. TCRdb's copy holds only in-frame clones and misses some; the assay was immunoSEQ multiplex PCR. The sample carries 300,000 to 400,000 clones, 13% recorded once. Material: naive CD4+ T cells from blood. The receptors were gathered from a woman aged 18-30 years with type 1 diabetes.

J is TRBJ2-7 and V is TRBV4-2; 9 positions match TRBD2. The V and J ends lost 0 bases and 1 base, in that order; junction bases with no gene match: 1. Germline CDR1 LGHNA, CDR2 YNFKEQ. CDR3 length equals 15 residues. The CDR3 nucleotides read TGTGCCAGCAGCCAAGATCTAGCGGGATCCTACGAGCAGTACTTC. It translates to CASSQDLAGSYEQYF.

This clone appeared a few times. The chain has TRBV4-2 and TRBJ2-3, with 8 bases aligning to TRBD2. Germline V lookup: CDR1 LGHNA, CDR2 YNFKEQ. J gave up 2 bases and V 2 bases, and 12 bases lay outside the gene matches. CDR3 length equals 18 residues. The CDR3 loop reads CASSQTQAAGAVTDTQYF. For the CDR3, the DNA is TGTGCCAGCAGCCAAACCCAAGCAGCGGGAGCCGTCACAGATACGCAGTATTTT.

This rearrangement joins TRBV5-6 to TRBJ1-1, with D uncertain. The CDR3 totals 13 residues. V was pared by 0 bases and J by 4 bases, with 7 bases between. Germline V lookup: CDR1 SGHDT, CDR2 YYEEEE. Here the CDR3 reads CASSLDPGTEAFF. CDR3 sequence (DNA): TGTGCCAGCAGCTTGGACCCGGGCACTGAAGCTTTCTTT.

A few counts support this clone. The genes are TRBV12-5 and TRBJ1-5, with a tentative D call TRBD1 (5 bases). The ends were cut back, 2 bases at V and 8 bases at J, with 19 bases in the middle. The germline CDR1 and CDR2 sequences are LGHNT and FRNRAP. This CDR3 spans 16 amino acids. CDR3 in amino acids: CASGLFRVNLMEPQHF. CDR3 bases: TGTGCTAGTGGTTTGTTCAGGGTAAACTTGATGGAGCCCCAGCATTTT.

There are a few counts of this clone. This rearrangement joins TRBV2 to TRBJ1-2, with 7 bases matching TRBD1. The CDR3 is made up of 11 amino acids. V shed 7 bases and J 5 bases; nucleotides not matched to a gene: 1. Germline assignment: CDR1 SNHLY and CDR2 FYNNEI. For the CDR3, the DNA is TGTGCCAGCACGACAGGGTATGGCTACACCTTC. Its protein is CASTTGYGYTF.

The chain couples TRBV19 to TRBJ1-2; no clear D. Germline lookup yields CDR1 LNHDA and CDR2 SQIVND (reference sequence). This CDR3 spans 13 amino acids. Deletions cut 10 bases from V and 4 bases from J, with 16 bases between. The CDR3 loop reads CATPDNSVYGYTF. The CDR3 nucleotides are TGTGCCACCCCTGATAATTCAGTCTATGGCTACACCTTC. The full variable domain, its missing parts supplied by reference TRBV19 and TRBJ1-2, is DGGITQSPKYLFRKEGQNVTLSCEQNLNHDAMYWYRQDPGQGLRLIYYSQIVNDFQKGDIAEGYSVSREKKESFPLTVTSAQKNPTAFYLCATPDNSVYGYTFGSGTRLTVV.

The CDR3 nucleotides read TGTGCCAGCAGCCCGAGGCCCGGGACTAGCGGGATATTTGGAGAGACCCAGTACTTC. The encoded protein is CASSPRPGTSGIFGETQYF. J is TRBJ2-5 and V is TRBV5-4; TRBD2 agrees at 13 bases. Germline CDR1 and CDR2: SGHNT and YYREEE (reference sequence). V lost 4 bases to trimming and J lost 4 bases; unmatched junction nucleotides: 16. The CDR3 runs 19 residues.

Notes on this clone: The same CDR3 arises from other DNA sequences in this sample as well. This chain joins TRBV29-1 and TRBJ1-1; D remains ambiguous. Per the germline V gene, CDR1 is SQVTM and CDR2 is ANQGSEA. This CDR3 spans 13 amino acids. V dropped 1 base and J dropped 0 bases, with 6 bases sitting between them. The CDR3 sequence: CSVEGRLNTEAFF. CDR3 nucleotide sequence: TGCAGCGTTGAAGGCCGGTTGAACACTGAAGCTTTCTTT.

The V call is TRBV18, the J call TRBJ1-5; TRBD1 aligns across 7 bases. Trimming at V came to 2 bases and at J to 1 base, leaving 5 bases not matched to a gene. This CDR3 region has 16 residues. Germline assignment: CDR1 KGHSH and CDR2 LQKENI. Here the CDR3 reads CASSPGTTGSNQPQHF. The CDR3 DNA sequence: TGTGCCAGCTCACCAGGAACGACAGGGAGCAATCAGCCCCAGCATTTT.

This chain connects TRBV27 to TRBJ2-7, with TRBD1 as a possible D gene (5 bases). This CDR3 spans 16 amino acids. Trimming removed 7 bases from V and 3 bases from J, with 22 bases in between. Germline CDR1 and CDR2: MNHEY and SMNVEV (reference sequence). The CDR3 DNA reads TGTGCCAGCAATTACTTTTACAGGAAGCCATACTACGAGCAGTACGTC. It translates to CASNYFYRKPYYEQYV.

This chain links TRBV6-1 with TRBJ2-1; weak D call: TRBD1 (6 bases). Germline values: CDR1 MNHNS, CDR2 SASEGT. The CDR3 extends over 11 amino acids. Trimming took 9 bases from V and 7 from J, leaving 10 bases between them. The CDR3 sequence is CASTGRNEQFF. The CDR3 DNA reads TGTGCCAGTACAGGGCGGAATGAGCAGTTCTTC.

There are a few counts of this clone. The chain uses TRBV18 and TRBJ2-5; a weak D match, TRBD2 (5 bases). CDR1 KGHSH and CDR2 LQKENI come from the germline V gene. The CDR3 runs to 14 residues. Trimming left V 5 bases short and J 4 bases short, with 14 bases between. The CDR3 spells CASSSGKGGETQYF. The CDR3 DNA sequence: TGTGCCAGCTCATCCGGGAAGGGTGGAGAGACCCAGTACTTC.

The V and J genes are TRBV11-2 and TRBJ2-7; TRBD1 aligns across 8 bases. The CDR3 sequence is 15 residues long. Germline V gene sequence: CDR1 SGHAT, CDR2 FQNNGV. The trim removed 5 bases at V and 2 bases at J, leaving 8 bases unmatched. The CDR3 reads CASSPRQGITYEQYV. Here the CDR3 DNA reads TGTGCCAGCAGCCCCCGACAGGGGATAACCTACGAGCAGTACGTC.

This chain links TRBV6-1 with TRBJ2-7, with 7 bases that match TRBD2. CDR3 size: 13 residues. V was pared by 6 bases and J by 9 bases, with 11 bases of the junction left unmatched. Germline CDR1 MNHNS, CDR2 SASEGT. CDR3 protein: CASSHGTIAGQYV. The CDR3 coding sequence is TGTGCCAGCAGCCACGGGACTATCGCGGGGCAGTACGTC.

This clone turned up a few times. The V gene is TRBV7-3, the J gene TRBJ1-1, with unresolved D. Trimming took off 2 bases at V and 0 bases at J, with 7 bases between the two ends. Germline loops: CDR1 SGHTA, CDR2 FQGTGA. This CDR3 is 14 amino acids long. The CDR3 loop is CASSLYSLNTEAFF. The CDR3 DNA is TGTGCCAGCAGCTTATACAGCCTGAACACTGAAGCTTTCTTT.

This clone was seen only a few times. The rearrangement links TRBV14 to TRBJ2-1; possibly TRBD1 for D (6 bases). The CDR3 extends over 15 amino acids. Per the germline V gene, CDR1 is SGHDN and CDR2 is FVKESK. V dropped 2 bases and J dropped 2 bases, with 10 bases sitting between them. The CDR3 region has the DNA TGTGCCAGCAGCCAACGAGACAGGACCTACAATGAGCAGTTCTTC. Its protein product is CASSQRDRTYNEQFF.

This clone was seen more than once but under ten times. The genes are TRBV2 and TRBJ2-5; the match to TRBD1 covers 9 bases. The CDR3 has 14 residues. Germline CDR1 is SNHLY and CDR2 is FYNNEI. Unmatched junction bases numbered 6, after V lost 6 bases and J lost 4 bases. Written as DNA, the CDR3 is TGTGCCAGCAGGCTTGGGACAGGGAGAGAGACCCAGTACTTC. It specifies CASRLGTGRETQYF.

There are a few counts of this clone. This chain joins TRBV19 and TRBJ2-2, with 8 bases lining up with TRBD1. This CDR3 is built from 15 residues. V shed 4 bases and J 7 bases; nucleotides not matched to a gene: 8. Germline V gene lookup returns CDR1 LNHDA and CDR2 SQIVND (reference sequence). CDR3 amino acids: CASSTRQGAVGELFF. The CDR3 region has the DNA TGTGCCAGTAGTACCCGTCAGGGGGCGGTCGGGGAGCTGTTTTTT.

The chain employs TRBV5-1 and TRBJ2-3, with TRBD1 matching 9 bases. The V and J ends lost 4 bases and 4 bases, in that order; junction bases with no gene match: 7. Germline V lookup: CDR1 SGHRS, CDR2 YFSETQ. The CDR3 length is 15 residues. CDR3 in DNA: TGCGCCAGCAGCCGGACAGGGGCGAGCGCAGATACGCAGTATTTT. Translating gives CASSRTGASADTQYF.

This clone was detected a few times. The genes are TRBV5-1 and TRBJ2-7, with 10 nucleotides matching TRBD2. The CDR3 loop spans 15 amino acids. Unmatched junction bases numbered 10, after V lost 4 bases and J lost 6 bases. Germline CDR1 SGHRS, CDR2 YFSETQ. Here the CDR3 DNA reads TGCGCCAGCAGCCCCCTAGCGGGAGCGGCTTCCGAGCAGTACTTC. It translates to CASSPLAGAASEQYF.